This T cell receptor beta chain was captured by sequencing in a study of T-cell reconstitution after alpha-beta-depleted transplantation in children. General observations from the study: T cells produced anew were the main source of T-cell counts and diversity one year after transplant. The origin of alpha-beta T cells about two months after transplant was reportedly several hundred expanded graft clones. TCRbeta diversity was high at day 60 in some patients (a result of surviving recipient T cells and thymic progenitors).

This clonotype was picked up a small number of times. The antigen remains unidentified. During its preparation, the TCRbeta library received unique molecular identifiers. TCRdb independently ran MiXCR on the PCR reads; one entry per CDR3 protein. The sample has about 580,000 distinct CDR3 sequences, under 25% seen once. Germline assignment: CDR1 MNHEY and CDR2 SVGAGI. The CDR3 is 16 residues long. V gave up 2 bases and J gave up 1 base, with 14 bases separating them. The sample in question was PBMCs, mostly from graft donor cells, obtained 360 days after TCRalphabeta/CD19-depleted stem cell transplant. This clonotype was obtained from a boy younger than two who had a stem cell transplant for acute myeloid leukemia, so the T cells may come from the graft donor. The V call is TRBV6-5, the J call TRBJ2-5, with D tentatively TRBD2 (5 bases). The CDR3: CASSYKYHEGQETQYF. The DNA of the CDR3 is TGTGCCAGCAGTTACAAATATCATGAGGGCCAAGAGACCCAGTACTTC.